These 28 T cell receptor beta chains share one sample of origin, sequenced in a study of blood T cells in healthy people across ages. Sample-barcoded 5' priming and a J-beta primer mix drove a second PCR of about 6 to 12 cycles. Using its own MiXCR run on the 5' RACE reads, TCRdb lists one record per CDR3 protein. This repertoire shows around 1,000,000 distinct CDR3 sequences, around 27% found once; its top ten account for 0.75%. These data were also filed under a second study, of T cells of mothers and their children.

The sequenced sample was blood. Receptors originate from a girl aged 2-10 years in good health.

The CDR3 reads CASSQPTSGKTDTQYF. In nucleotides, the CDR3 is TGCGCCAGCAGCCAGCCGACTAGCGGGAAAACAGATACGCAGTATTTT. This chain uses TRBV4-1 with TRBJ2-3; 11 nucleotides agree with TRBD2. In germline, CDR1 is MGHRA, CDR2 YSYEKL. The junction had 5 bases not matched to a gene; V was cut back by 3 bases and J by 3 bases. The CDR3 covers 16 residues.

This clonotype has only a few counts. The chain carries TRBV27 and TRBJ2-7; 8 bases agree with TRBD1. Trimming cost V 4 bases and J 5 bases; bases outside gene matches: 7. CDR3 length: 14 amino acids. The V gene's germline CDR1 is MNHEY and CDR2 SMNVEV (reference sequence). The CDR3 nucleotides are TGTGCCAGCAGTTCCGCAGGGGGCATCAACGAGCAGTACTTC. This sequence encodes CASSSAGGINEQYF.

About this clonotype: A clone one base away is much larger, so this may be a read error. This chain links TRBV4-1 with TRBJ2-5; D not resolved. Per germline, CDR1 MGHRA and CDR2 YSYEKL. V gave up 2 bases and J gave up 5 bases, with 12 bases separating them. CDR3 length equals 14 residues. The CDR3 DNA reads TGCGCCAGCAGCCAAACTGGACGAACGGAGACCCAGTACTTC. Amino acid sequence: CASSQTGRTETQYF.

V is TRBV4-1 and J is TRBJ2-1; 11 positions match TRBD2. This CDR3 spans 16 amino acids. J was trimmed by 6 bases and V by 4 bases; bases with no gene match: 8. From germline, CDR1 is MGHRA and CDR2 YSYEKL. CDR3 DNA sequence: TGCGCCAGCAGCCGTCTTACTAGCGGGAGCATCAATGAGCAGTTCTTC. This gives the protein CASSRLTSGSINEQFF.

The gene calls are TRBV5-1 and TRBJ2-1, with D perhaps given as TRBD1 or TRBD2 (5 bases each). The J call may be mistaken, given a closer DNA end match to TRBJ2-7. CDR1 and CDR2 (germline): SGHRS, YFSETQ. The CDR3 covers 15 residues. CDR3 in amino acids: CASSLRDGRSYEQYF. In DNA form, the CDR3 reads TGCGCCAGCAGCTTGAGGGACGGAAGATCCTACGAGCAGTACTTC.

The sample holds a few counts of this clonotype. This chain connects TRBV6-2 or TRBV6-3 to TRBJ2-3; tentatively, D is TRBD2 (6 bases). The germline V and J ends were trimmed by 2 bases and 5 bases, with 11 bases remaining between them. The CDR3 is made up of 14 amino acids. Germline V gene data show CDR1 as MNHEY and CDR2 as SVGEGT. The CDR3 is CASSYGRMQDTQYF. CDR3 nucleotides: TGTGCCAGCAGTTACGGGAGGATGCAAGATACGCAGTATTTT.

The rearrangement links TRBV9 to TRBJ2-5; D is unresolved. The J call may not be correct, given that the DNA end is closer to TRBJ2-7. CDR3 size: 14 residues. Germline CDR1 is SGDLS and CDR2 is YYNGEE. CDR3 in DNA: TGTGCCAGCAGCTCTCCCGGTTTGGGCCTCGAGCAGTACTTC. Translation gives CASSSPGLGLEQYF.

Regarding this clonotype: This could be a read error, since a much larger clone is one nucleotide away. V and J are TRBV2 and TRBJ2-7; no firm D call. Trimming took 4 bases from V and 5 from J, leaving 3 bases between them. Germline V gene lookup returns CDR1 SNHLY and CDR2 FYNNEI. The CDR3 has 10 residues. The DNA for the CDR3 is TGTGCCAGCAGTGGCCACGAGCAGTACTTC. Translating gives CASSGHEQYF. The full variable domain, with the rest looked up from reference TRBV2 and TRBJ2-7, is EPEVTQTPSHQVTQMGQEVILRCVPISNHLYFYWYRQILGQKVEFLVSFYNNEISEKSEIFDDQFSVERPDGSNFTLKIRSTKLEDSAMYFCASSGHEQYFGPGTRLTVT.

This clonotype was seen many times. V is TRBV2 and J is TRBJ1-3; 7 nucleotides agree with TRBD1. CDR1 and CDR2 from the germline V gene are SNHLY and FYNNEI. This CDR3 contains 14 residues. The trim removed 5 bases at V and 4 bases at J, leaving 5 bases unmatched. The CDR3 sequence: CASSTPGQGNTIYF. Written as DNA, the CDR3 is TGTGCCAGCAGTACACCGGGACAGGGAAACACCATATATTTT.

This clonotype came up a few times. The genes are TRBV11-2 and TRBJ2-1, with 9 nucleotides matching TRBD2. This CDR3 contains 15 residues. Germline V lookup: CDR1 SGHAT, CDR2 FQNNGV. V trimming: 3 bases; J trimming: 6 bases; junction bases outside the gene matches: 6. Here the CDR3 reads CASSFVAGVFNEQFF. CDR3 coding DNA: TGTGCCAGCAGCTTTGTAGCGGGAGTGTTCAATGAGCAGTTCTTC.

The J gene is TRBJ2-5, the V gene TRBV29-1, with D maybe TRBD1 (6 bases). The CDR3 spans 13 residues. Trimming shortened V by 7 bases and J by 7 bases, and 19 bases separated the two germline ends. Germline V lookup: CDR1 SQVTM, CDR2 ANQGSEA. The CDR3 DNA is TGCAGCGACGCGAGGACAGCCCGGGGGACCCAGTACTTC. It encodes CSDARTARGTQYF.

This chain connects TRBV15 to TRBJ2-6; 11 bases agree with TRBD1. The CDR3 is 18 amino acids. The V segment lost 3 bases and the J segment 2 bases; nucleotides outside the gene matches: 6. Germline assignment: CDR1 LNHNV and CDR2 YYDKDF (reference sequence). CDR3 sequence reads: CATSRIPGQGAGANVLTF. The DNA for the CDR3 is TGTGCCACCAGCAGGATACCGGGACAGGGGGCTGGGGCCAACGTCCTGACTTTC. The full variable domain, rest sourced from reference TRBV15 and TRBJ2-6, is DAMVIQNPRYQVTQFGKPVTLSCSQTLNHNVMYWYQQKSSQAPKLLFHYYDKDFNNEADTPDNFQSRRPNTSFCFLDIRSPGLGDTAMYLCATSRIPGQGAGANVLTFGAGSRLTVL.

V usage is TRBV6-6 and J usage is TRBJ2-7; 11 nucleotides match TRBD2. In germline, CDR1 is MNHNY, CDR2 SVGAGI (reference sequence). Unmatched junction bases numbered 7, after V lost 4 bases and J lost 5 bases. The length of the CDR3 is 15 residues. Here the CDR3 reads CASSSWLAGGNEQYF. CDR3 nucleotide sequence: TGTGCCAGCAGTTCGTGGCTAGCGGGAGGAAACGAGCAGTACTTC.

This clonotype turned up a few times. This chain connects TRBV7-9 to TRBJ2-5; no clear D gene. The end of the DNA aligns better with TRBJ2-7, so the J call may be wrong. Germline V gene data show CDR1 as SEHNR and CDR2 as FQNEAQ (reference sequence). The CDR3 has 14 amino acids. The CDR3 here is CASSILGPSDEQYF. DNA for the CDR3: TGTGCCAGCAGCATCCTCGGCCCTTCAGACGAGCAGTACTTC.

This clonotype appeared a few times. In DNA form, the CDR3 reads TGTGCCAGCAGTCCATACGACAGGGGCACCACAGATACGCAGTATTTT. Its protein is CASSPYDRGTTDTQYF. V and J are TRBV27 and TRBJ2-3, with 8 bases lining up with TRBD1. Germline V CDR1 and CDR2: MNHEY, SMNVEV (reference sequence). Unmatched junction bases numbered 9, after V lost 5 bases and J lost 2 bases. This CDR3 spans 16 amino acids.

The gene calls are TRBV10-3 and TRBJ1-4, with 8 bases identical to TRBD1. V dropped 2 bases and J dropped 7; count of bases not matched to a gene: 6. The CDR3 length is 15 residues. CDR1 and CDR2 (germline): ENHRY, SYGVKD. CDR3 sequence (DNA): TGTGCCATCAGTGAGGGACAGGGATCAGTTGAAAAACTGTTTTTT. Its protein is CAISEGQGSVEKLFF.

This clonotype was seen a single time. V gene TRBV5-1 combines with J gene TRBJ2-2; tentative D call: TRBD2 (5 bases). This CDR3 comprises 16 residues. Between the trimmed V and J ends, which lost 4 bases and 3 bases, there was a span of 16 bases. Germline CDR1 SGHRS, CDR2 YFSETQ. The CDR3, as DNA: TGCGCCAGCAGCGATGGACTGTTCGCGGACACCGGGGAGCTGTTTTTT. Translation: CASSDGLFADTGELFF.

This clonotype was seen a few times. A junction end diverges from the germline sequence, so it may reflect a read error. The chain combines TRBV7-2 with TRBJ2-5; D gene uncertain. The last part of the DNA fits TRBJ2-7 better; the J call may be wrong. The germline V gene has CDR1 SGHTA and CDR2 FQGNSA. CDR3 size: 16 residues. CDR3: CASSDWAESSSFEQYF. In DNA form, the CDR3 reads TGTGCCAGCAGCGACTGGGCAGAATCTTCCTCCTTCGAGCAGTACTTC.

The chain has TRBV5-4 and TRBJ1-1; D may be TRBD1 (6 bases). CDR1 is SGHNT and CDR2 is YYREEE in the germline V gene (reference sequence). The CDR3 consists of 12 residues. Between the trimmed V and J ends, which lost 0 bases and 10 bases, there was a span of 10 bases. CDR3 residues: CASSLGGGGAFF. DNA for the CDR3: TGTGCCAGCAGCTTGGGAGGAGGGGGAGCTTTCTTT.

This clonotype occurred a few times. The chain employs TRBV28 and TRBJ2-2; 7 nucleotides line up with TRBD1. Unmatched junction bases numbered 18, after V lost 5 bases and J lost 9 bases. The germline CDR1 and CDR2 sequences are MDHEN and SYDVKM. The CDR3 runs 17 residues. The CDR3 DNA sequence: TGTGCCAGCAGTAGATCCGGGACAGTAAATCCCTTTTGGGAGCTGTTTTTT. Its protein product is CASSRSGTVNPFWELFF.

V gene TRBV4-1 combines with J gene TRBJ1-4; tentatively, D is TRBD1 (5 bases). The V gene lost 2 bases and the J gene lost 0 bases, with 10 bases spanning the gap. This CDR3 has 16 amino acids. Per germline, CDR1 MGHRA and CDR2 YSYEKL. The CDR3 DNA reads TGCGCCAGCAGCCAAATAATGACAGCAACTAATGAAAAACTGTTTTTT. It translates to CASSQIMTATNEKLFF.

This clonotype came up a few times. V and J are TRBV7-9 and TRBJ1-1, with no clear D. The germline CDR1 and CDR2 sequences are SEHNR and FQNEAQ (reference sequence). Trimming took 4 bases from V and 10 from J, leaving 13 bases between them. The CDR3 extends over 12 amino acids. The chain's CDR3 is CASSSDLSRAFF. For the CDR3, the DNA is TGTGCCAGCAGCTCGGACCTAAGTCGAGCTTTCTTT.

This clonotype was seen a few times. DNA for the CDR3: TGTGCCAGCAGCTTAGGTATAGGGTTAAAAAGAGAGCAGTTCTTC. As protein: CASSLGIGLKREQFF. The rearrangement uses TRBV7-9 and TRBJ2-1; D not resolved. Trimming stripped 1 base from V and 10 bases from J, with 17 bases between. The V gene's germline CDR1 is SEHNR and CDR2 FQNEAQ (reference sequence). CDR3 length: 15 residues.

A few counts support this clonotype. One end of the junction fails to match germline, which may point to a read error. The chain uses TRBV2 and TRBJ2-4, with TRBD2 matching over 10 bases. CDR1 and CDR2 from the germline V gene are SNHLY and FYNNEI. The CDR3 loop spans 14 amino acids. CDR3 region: CASSPLAGSHIQYF. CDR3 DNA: TGTGCTAGCAGTCCACTAGCGGGATCGCACATTCAGTACTTC.

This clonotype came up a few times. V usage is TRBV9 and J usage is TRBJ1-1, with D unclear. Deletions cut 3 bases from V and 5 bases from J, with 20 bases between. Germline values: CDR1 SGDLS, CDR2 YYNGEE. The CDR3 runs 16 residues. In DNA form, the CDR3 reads TGTGCCAGCAGCGCTGCGAAAAGTTCGGATCCGACTGAAGCTTTCTTT. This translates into CASSAAKSSDPTEAFF.

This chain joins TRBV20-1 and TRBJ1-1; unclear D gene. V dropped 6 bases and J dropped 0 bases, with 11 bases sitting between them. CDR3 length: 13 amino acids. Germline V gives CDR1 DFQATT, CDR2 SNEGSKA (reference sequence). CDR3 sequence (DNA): TGCAGTGCCCCGGCACAGTTGAACACTGAAGCTTTCTTT. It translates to CSAPAQLNTEAFF.

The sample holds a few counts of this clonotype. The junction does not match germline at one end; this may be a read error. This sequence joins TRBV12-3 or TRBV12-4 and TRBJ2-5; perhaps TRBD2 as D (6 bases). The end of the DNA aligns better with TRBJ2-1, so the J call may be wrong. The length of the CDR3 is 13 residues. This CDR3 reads CASCRDSDNEQFF. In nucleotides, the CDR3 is TGTGCCAGCTGCCGGGACTCCGACAATGAGCAGTTCTTC.

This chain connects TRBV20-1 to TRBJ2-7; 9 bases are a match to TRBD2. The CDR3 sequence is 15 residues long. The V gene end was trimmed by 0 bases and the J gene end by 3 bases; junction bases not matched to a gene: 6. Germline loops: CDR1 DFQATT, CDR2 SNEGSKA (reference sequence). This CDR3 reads CSARDPSGESYEQYF. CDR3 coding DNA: TGCAGTGCTAGAGACCCTAGCGGGGAGAGCTACGAGCAGTACTTC.